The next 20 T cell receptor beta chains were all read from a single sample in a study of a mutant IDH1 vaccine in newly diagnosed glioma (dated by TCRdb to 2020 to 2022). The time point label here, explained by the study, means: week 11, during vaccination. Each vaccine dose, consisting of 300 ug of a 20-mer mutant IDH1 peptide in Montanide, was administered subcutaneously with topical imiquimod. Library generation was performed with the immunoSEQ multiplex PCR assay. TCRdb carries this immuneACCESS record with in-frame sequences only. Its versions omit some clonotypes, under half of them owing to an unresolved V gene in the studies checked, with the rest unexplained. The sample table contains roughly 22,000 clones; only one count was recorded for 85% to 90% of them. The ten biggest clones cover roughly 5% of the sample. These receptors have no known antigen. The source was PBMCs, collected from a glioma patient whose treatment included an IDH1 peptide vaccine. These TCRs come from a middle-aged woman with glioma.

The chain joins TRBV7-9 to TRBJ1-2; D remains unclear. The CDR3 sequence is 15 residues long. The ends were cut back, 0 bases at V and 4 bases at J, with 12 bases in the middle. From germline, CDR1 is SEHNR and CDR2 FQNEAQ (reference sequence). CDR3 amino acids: CASSLAPGRAYGYTF. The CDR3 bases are TGTGCCAGCAGCTTAGCCCCGGGGAGGGCCTATGGCTACACCTTC.

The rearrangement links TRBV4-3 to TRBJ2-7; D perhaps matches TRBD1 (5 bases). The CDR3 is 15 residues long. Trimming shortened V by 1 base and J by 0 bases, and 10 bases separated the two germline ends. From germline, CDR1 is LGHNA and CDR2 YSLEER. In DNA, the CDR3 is TGCGCCAGCAGCCAAGTTGTACAGGACTCCTACGAGCAGTACTTC. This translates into CASSQVVQDSYEQYF.

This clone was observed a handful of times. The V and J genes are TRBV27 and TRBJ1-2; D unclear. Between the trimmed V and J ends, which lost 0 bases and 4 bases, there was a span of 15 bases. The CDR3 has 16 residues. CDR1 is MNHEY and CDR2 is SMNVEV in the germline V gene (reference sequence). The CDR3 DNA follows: TGTGCCAGCAGTTTATCGTTTATACTGGGAATCTATGGCTACACCTTC. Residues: CASSLSFILGIYGYTF.

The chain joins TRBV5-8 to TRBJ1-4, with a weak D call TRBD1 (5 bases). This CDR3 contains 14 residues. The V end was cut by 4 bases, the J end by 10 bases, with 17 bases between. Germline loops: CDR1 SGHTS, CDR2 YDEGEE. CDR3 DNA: TGTGCCAGCAGCCGTTACGGGGGTTCGGCAAAACTGTTTTTT. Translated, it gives CASSRYGGSAKLFF.

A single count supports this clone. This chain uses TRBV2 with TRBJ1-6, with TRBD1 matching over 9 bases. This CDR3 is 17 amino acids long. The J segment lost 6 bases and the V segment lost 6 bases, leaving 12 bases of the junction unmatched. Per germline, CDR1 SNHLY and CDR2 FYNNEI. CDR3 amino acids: CASRDRDRVVGNSPLHF. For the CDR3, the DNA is TGTGCCAGCAGAGACCGGGACAGGGTAGTTGGTAATTCACCCCTCCACTTT. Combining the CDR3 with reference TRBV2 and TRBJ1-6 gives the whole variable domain EPEVTQTPSHQVTQMGQEVILRCVPISNHLYFYWYRQILGQKVEFLVSFYNNEISEKSEIFDDQFSVERPDGSNFTLKIRSTKLEDSAMYFCASRDRDRVVGNSPLHFGNGTRLTVT.

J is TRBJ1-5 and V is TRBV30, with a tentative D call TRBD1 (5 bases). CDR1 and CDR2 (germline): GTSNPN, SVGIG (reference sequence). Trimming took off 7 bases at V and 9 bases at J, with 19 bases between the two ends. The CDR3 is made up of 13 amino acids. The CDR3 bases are TGTGCCTACCCGGGACTCGGTGGGGGGCCCCAGCATTTT. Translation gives CAYPGLGGGPQHF.

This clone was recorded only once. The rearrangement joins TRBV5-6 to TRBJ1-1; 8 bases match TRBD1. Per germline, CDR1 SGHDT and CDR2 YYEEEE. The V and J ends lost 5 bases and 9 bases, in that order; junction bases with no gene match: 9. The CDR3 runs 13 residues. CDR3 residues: CASRTQGARQAFF. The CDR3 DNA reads TGTGCCAGCAGGACCCAGGGGGCAAGGCAAGCTTTCTTT.

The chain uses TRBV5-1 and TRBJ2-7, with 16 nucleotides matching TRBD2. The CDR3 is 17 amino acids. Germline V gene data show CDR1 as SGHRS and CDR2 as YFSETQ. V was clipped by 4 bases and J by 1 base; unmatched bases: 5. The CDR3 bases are TGCGCCAGCAGCGAGGGACTAGCGGGAGGGAAGTCCTACGAGCAGTACTTC. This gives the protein CASSEGLAGGKSYEQYF.

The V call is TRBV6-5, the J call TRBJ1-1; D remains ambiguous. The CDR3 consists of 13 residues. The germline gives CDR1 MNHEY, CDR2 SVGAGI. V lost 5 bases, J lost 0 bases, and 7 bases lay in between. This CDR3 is CASSRGMNTEAFF. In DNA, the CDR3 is TGTGCCAGCAGTAGAGGGATGAACACTGAAGCTTTCTTT.

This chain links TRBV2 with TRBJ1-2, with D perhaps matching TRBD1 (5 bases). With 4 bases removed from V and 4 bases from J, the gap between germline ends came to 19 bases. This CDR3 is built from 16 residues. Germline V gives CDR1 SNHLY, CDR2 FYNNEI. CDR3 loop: CASSAATTQGTYGYTF. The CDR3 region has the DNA TGTGCCAGCAGTGCAGCGACCACGCAGGGAACCTATGGCTACACCTTC.

Here the CDR3 DNA reads TGTGCCAGCAGCCAAGAAAGAAGTAATAGCAATCAGCCCCAGCATTTT. Encoded protein: CASSQERSNSNQPQHF. The V gene is TRBV4-2, the J gene TRBJ1-5, with D hard to call. The V end was cut by 0 bases, the J end by 0 bases, with 9 bases between. The CDR3 contains 16 residues. Germline V gives CDR1 LGHNA, CDR2 YNFKEQ.

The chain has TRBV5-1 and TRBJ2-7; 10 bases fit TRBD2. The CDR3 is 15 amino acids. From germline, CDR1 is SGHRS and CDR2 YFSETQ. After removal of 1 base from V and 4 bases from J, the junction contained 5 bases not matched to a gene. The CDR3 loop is CASSLKAGGFYEQYF. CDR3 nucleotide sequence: TGCGCCAGCAGCTTGAAAGCGGGAGGGTTTTACGAGCAGTACTTC.

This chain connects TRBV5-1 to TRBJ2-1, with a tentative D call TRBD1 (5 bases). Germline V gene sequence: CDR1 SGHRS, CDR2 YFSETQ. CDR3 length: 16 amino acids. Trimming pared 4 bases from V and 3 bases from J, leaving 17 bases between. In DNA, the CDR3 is TGCGCCAGCAGCCAAGTGTTACAGGCAGTCTACAATGAGCAGTTCTTC. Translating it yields CASSQVLQAVYNEQFF.

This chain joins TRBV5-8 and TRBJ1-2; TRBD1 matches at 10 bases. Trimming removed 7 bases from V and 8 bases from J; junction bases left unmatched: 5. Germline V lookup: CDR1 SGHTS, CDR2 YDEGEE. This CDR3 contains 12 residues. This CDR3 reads CASRDRGRGYTF. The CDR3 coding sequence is TGTGCCAGCCGGGACAGGGGTCGAGGCTACACCTTC.

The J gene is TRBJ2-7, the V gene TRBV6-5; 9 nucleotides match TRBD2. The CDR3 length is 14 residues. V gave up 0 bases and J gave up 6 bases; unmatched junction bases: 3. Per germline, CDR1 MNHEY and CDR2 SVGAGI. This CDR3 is CASSYSSGSSEQYF. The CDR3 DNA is TGTGCCAGCAGTTACTCTAGCGGGAGTAGCGAGCAGTACTTC.

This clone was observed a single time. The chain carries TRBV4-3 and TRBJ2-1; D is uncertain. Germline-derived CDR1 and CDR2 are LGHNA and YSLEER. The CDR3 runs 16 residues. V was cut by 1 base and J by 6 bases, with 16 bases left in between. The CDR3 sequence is CASSQVVAVLGNEQFF. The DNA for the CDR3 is TGCGCCAGCAGCCAAGTTGTAGCAGTCCTAGGCAATGAGCAGTTCTTC.

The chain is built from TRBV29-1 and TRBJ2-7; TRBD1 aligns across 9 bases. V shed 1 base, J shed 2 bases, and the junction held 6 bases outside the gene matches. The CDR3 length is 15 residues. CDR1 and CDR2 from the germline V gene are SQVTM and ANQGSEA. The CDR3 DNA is TGCAGCGTTGAAGGTACGGGACAGGGTACCTACGAGCAGTACTTC. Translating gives CSVEGTGQGTYEQYF.

The CDR3 protein is CASSSTAYSGNTIYF. CDR3 DNA sequence: TGCGCCAGCAGCTCGACAGCCTACTCTGGAAACACCATATATTTT. V usage is TRBV5-1 and J usage is TRBJ1-3, with D tentatively TRBD1 (5 bases). Per germline, CDR1 SGHRS and CDR2 YFSETQ. The V end lost 3 bases, the J end lost 0 bases, and 10 bases lay between the germline ends. The CDR3 runs 15 residues. Drawing the rest from reference TRBV5-1 and TRBJ1-3, the complete variable domain is KAGVTQTPRYLIKTRGQQVTLSCSPISGHRSVSWYQQTPGQGLQFLFEYFSETQRNKGNFPGRFSGRQFSNSRSEMNVSTLELGDSALYLCASSSTAYSGNTIYFGEGSWLTVV.

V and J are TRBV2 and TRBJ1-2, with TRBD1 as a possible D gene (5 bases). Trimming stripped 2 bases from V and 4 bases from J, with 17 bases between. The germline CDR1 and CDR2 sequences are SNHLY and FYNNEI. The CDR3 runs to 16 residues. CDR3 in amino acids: CASSEIQVPEAYGYTF. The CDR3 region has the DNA TGTGCCAGCAGTGAAATACAGGTCCCAGAAGCCTATGGCTACACCTTC.

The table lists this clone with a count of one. DNA of the CDR3: TGTGCCAGCAGTTACTCCGCGGGAAGCACAGATACGCAGTATTTT. This codes for CASSYSAGSTDTQYF. The chain links TRBV6-5 to TRBJ2-3, with a possible D match to TRBD2 (6 bases). The germline V gene has CDR1 MNHEY and CDR2 SVGAGI. V was shortened by 0 bases and J by 0 bases, with 7 bases between the two germline ends. This CDR3 is 15 amino acids long.